Below, 27 T cell receptor beta chains from the same sample are listed, as sequenced in a study of T cell responses to AZD1222 COVID-19 vaccine. Generated by immunoSEQ multiplex PCR, the TCRdb table keeps only in-frame clones and is missing some. The sample shows fewer than 55,000 clones, 75% to 85% of them seen only once. The sequencing here drew on peripheral blood, taken on day 0 of AZD1222 vaccination. The source of these receptors is an adult in good health.

J is TRBJ1-2 and V is TRBV27; 8 nucleotides line up with TRBD1. CDR1 and CDR2 from the germline V gene are MNHEY and SMNVEV (reference sequence). The V segment lost 5 bases and the J segment 4 bases; nucleotides outside the gene matches: 3. CDR3 length: 13 amino acids. CDR3 nucleotides: TGTGCCAGCAGTGGCGACAGGGGCTATGGCTACACCTTC. Encoded protein: CASSGDRGYGYTF.

This chain uses TRBV7-3 with TRBJ1-4, with D uncertain. The CDR3 is 16 residues long. Per the germline V gene, CDR1 is SGHTA and CDR2 is FQGTGA. Trimming stripped 2 bases from V and 0 bases from J, with 10 bases between. The CDR3 spells CASSLWGRATNEKLFF. In nucleotides, the CDR3 is TGTGCCAGCAGCTTATGGGGTAGGGCAACTAATGAAAAACTGTTTTTT.

The V call is TRBV5-5, the J call TRBJ1-3; D perhaps matches TRBD1 (5 bases). Between the trimmed V and J ends, which lost 0 bases and 2 bases, there was a span of 15 bases. Germline CDR1 reads SGHKS; CDR2 reads YYEKEE (reference sequence). The CDR3 runs 17 residues. CDR3 nucleotide sequence: TGTGCCAGCAGCTTGGATGGACCAGGGAGGGCTGGAAACACCATATATTTT. It codes for CASSLDGPGRAGNTIYF.

The gene calls are TRBV5-8 and TRBJ2-3; D is unresolved. CDR3 length: 15 residues. Trimming shortened V by 1 base and J by 0 bases, and 9 bases separated the two germline ends. Germline values: CDR1 SGHTS, CDR2 YDEGEE. In DNA form, the CDR3 reads TGTGCCAGCAGCTTGCTGGCTTCTAGCACAGATACGCAGTATTTT. Encoded protein: CASSLLASSTDTQYF.

The table lists this clone with a few counts. CDR3 protein: CATGGTEKAFF. The CDR3 coding sequence is TGTGCCACCGGAGGGACAGAAAAAGCTTTCTTT. The V and J genes are TRBV6-6 and TRBJ1-1; 7 bases map to TRBD1. This CDR3 region has 11 residues. V dropped 10 bases and J dropped 9; count of bases not matched to a gene: 8. Germline loops: CDR1 MNHNY, CDR2 SVGAGI (reference sequence).

The V and J genes are TRBV7-2 and TRBJ2-1; D ambiguous. This CDR3 region has 14 residues. Trimming removed 7 bases at V and 4 bases at J, with 14 bases between. Per the germline V gene, CDR1 is SGHTA and CDR2 is FQGNSA. The CDR3 protein is CASTAVIRYNEQFF. CDR3 in DNA: TGTGCCAGCACCGCAGTTATACGATACAATGAGCAGTTCTTC.

The V and J genes are TRBV28 and TRBJ1-6; D is ambiguous. The CDR3 extends over 14 amino acids. CDR1 and CDR2 (germline): MDHEN, SYDVKM. V was shortened by 6 bases and J by 7 bases, with 13 bases between the two germline ends. CDR3 nucleotide sequence: TGTGCCAGCAGCGCGGGAGACCGGAATTCACCCCTCCACTTT. It codes for CASSAGDRNSPLHF.

The chain couples TRBV3-1 (or the pseudogene TRBV3-2) to TRBJ2-5, with a possible D match to TRBD2 (5 bases). Trimming left V 4 bases short and J 5 bases short, with 8 bases between. Germline CDR1 is LGHDT and CDR2 is YNNKEL (reference sequence). CDR3 size: 12 residues. The CDR3 here is CASSPPGETQYF. DNA for the CDR3: TGTGCCAGCAGCCCCCCGGGGGAGACCCAGTACTTC.

The rearrangement uses TRBV5-1 and TRBJ2-1; D may be TRBD1 (5 bases). CDR3 length: 14 residues. V was trimmed by 0 bases and J by 8 bases, leaving 12 bases between them. Germline V gene data show CDR1 as SGHRS and CDR2 as YFSETQ. The CDR3 DNA reads as TGCGCCAGCAGCTTGGGTGGCAGGGTGGATGAGCAGTTCTTC. Amino acids: CASSLGGRVDEQFF.

The genes are TRBV5-5 and TRBJ1-2; D unresolved. Germline CDR1 and CDR2: SGHKS and YYEKEE (reference sequence). V was clipped by 0 bases and J by 7 bases, with 13 bases between them. This CDR3 is 14 amino acids long. CDR3 region: CASSLGGGFGGYTF. The CDR3 region has the DNA TGTGCCAGCAGCTTGGGGGGAGGGTTCGGTGGCTACACCTTC.

The V call is TRBV14, the J call TRBJ2-1, with 10 bases fitting TRBD2. Germline V gene lookup returns CDR1 SGHDN and CDR2 FVKESK. This CDR3 region has 17 residues. Unmatched junction bases numbered 7, after V lost 0 bases and J lost 5 bases. The CDR3 reads CASSQDGVAGGDNEQFF. CDR3 bases: TGTGCCAGCAGCCAAGATGGGGTAGCGGGAGGCGACAATGAGCAGTTCTTC.

The genes are TRBV23-1 and TRBJ1-1, with 7 bases lining up with TRBD1. TRBV23-1 is annotated as an ORF whose role is uncertain. Trimming removed 2 bases from V and 1 base from J; junction bases left unmatched: 4. The CDR3 covers 15 residues. The CDR3 DNA is TGCGCCAGCAGTCAACTCAGGGGGGAGAACACTGAAGCTTTCTTT. It encodes CASSQLRGENTEAFF.

The chain recombines TRBV2 with TRBJ2-2, with TRBD2 matching 8 bases. There are 14 residues in the CDR3. The germline V gene encodes CDR1 SNHLY and CDR2 FYNNEI. With 4 bases clipped from V and 5 bases from J, the junction kept 3 bases outside the gene matches. The chain's CDR3 is CASSVERETGELFF. Here the CDR3 DNA reads TGTGCCAGCAGTGTCGAGCGGGAGACCGGGGAGCTGTTTTTT.

The chain is built from TRBV2 and TRBJ1-5; tentative D call: TRBD1 (6 bases). Germline V gene data show CDR1 as SNHLY and CDR2 as FYNNEI. CDR3 size: 15 residues. Trimming cost V 6 bases and J 4 bases, with 16 bases left between them. The CDR3 protein is CASSLLTGRNQPQHF. The CDR3, as DNA: TGTGCCAGCAGCCTCTTGACAGGACGGAATCAGCCCCAGCATTTT.

V is TRBV6-5 and J is TRBJ1-5; the match to TRBD1 covers 9 bases. The CDR3 runs to 14 residues. V shed 7 bases and J 6 bases; nucleotides not matched to a gene: 7. CDR1 and CDR2 from the germline V gene are MNHEY and SVGAGI. As DNA, the CDR3 is TGTGCCAGCAAACGACAGGGGGAGGGTCAGCCCCAGCATTTT. It is translated as CASKRQGEGQPQHF.

J is TRBJ1-5 and V is TRBV9; D perhaps matches TRBD1 (6 bases). V lost 4 bases and J 4 bases, leaving 12 bases between the germline ends. The CDR3 has 14 amino acids. The germline V gene has CDR1 SGDLS and CDR2 YYNGEE. The CDR3 bases are TGTGCCAGCAGCCCGTCACAGGGTAATCAGCCCCAGCATTTT. This gives the protein CASSPSQGNQPQHF.

J is TRBJ1-5 and V is TRBV28; no reliable D call. The CDR3 is made up of 15 amino acids. V lost 1 base, J lost 3 bases, and 10 bases lay in between. Germline CDR1 and CDR2: MDHEN and SYDVKM. The CDR3 protein is CASSLSGLYNQPQHF. CDR3 coding DNA: TGTGCCAGCAGTTTATCAGGACTTTACAATCAGCCCCAGCATTTT.

The chain recombines TRBV7-2 with TRBJ1-1; D gene ambiguous. Germline values: CDR1 SGHTA, CDR2 FQGNSA. The CDR3 contains 14 residues. V was trimmed by 1 base and J by 0 bases, leaving 6 bases between them. The CDR3 spells CASSLGDMNTEAFF. The CDR3 nucleotides are TGTGCCAGCAGCTTAGGAGATATGAACACTGAAGCTTTCTTT.

This clone was counted between two and nine times. The chain carries TRBV11-2 and TRBJ2-7; TRBD2 agrees at 10 bases. This CDR3 has 15 amino acids. Germline CDR1 and CDR2: SGHAT and FQNNGV. Trimming removed 6 bases from V and 2 bases from J; junction bases left unmatched: 7. CDR3 amino acids: CASRVLSGRAYEQYF. The CDR3 bases are TGTGCCAGCAGAGTCTTAAGCGGGAGGGCCTACGAGCAGTACTTC.

This clone came up once. This chain joins TRBV27 and TRBJ2-2; D possibly uses TRBD1 or TRBD2 (5 bases each). The CDR3 loop spans 14 amino acids. V lost 3 bases to trimming and J lost 4 bases, with 9 bases between them. Germline V lookup: CDR1 MNHEY, CDR2 SMNVEV (reference sequence). CDR3 sequence reads: CASSLGRGTGELFF. In nucleotides, the CDR3 is TGTGCCAGCAGTTTGGGACGGGGCACCGGGGAGCTGTTTTTT.

This chain joins TRBV7-9 and TRBJ1-1, with 9 bases that match TRBD1. Per the germline V gene, CDR1 is SEHNR and CDR2 is FQNEAQ (reference sequence). This CDR3 is 13 amino acids long. The ends lost 4 bases at V and 7 bases at J; junction bases unmatched: 4. This CDR3 is CASSSDRGYEAFF. CDR3 nucleotides: TGTGCCAGCAGCTCCGACAGGGGGTATGAAGCTTTCTTT.

The CDR3 reads CASRERGPQYF. The CDR3 coding sequence is TGTGCCAGCAGAGAGCGGGGGCCGCAGTATTTT. The V gene is TRBV2, the J gene TRBJ2-3; 8 bases map to TRBD2. This CDR3 region has 11 residues. Germline-derived CDR1 and CDR2 are SNHLY and FYNNEI. V was pared by 6 bases and J by 10 bases, with 3 bases of the junction left unmatched.

This chain uses TRBV29-1 with TRBJ2-5; tentatively, D is TRBD1 or TRBD2 (6 bases each). V was pared by 1 base and J by 4 bases, with 13 bases between. CDR3 length: 14 residues. Per germline, CDR1 SQVTM and CDR2 ANQGSEA. In DNA form, the CDR3 reads TGCAGCGTTGAAGCCGGGGGCGCTCCAGAGACCCAGTACTTC. This gives the protein CSVEAGGAPETQYF.

The V call is TRBV27, the J call TRBJ1-6; 9 nucleotides align to TRBD1. CDR1 MNHEY and CDR2 SMNVEV come from the germline V gene (reference sequence). With V trimmed by 6 bases and J by 6 bases, 3 bases remained unmatched. This CDR3 is built from 14 residues. The DNA of the CDR3 is TGTGCCAGCAGACCGGGACAGGGTAATTCACCCCTCCACTTT. Amino acids: CASRPGQGNSPLHF.

The CDR3 coding sequence is TGCGCCAGCAGCTTGGGGTCAGATACGCAGTATTTT. Translated, it gives CASSLGSDTQYF. V gene TRBV5-1 combines with J gene TRBJ2-3; D is ambiguous. Between the trimmed V and J ends, which lost 0 bases and 4 bases, there was a span of 3 bases. Per germline, CDR1 SGHRS and CDR2 YFSETQ. This CDR3 is 12 amino acids long. Using reference TRBV5-1 and TRBJ2-3 for the parts outside the CDR3, the full variable domain is KAGVTQTPRYLIKTRGQQVTLSCSPISGHRSVSWYQQTPGQGLQFLFEYFSETQRNKGNFPGRFSGRQFSNSRSEMNVSTLELGDSALYLCASSLGSDTQYFGPGTRLTVL.

The chain joins TRBV10-3 to TRBJ1-1; 12 bases agree with TRBD1. V was clipped by 5 bases and J by 11 bases; unmatched bases: 3. The length of the CDR3 is 12 residues. Germline V gene sequence: CDR1 ENHRY, CDR2 SYGVKD. CDR3 in amino acids: CAISRDRGHAFF. As DNA, the CDR3 is TGTGCCATCAGTCGGGACAGGGGGCATGCTTTCTTT.

This clone was found once. The chain couples TRBV18 to TRBJ2-5, with 9 bases fitting TRBD1. This CDR3 contains 14 residues. V lost 6 bases to trimming and J lost 4 bases; unmatched junction nucleotides: 6. Germline V gene data show CDR1 as KGHSH and CDR2 as LQKENI. CDR3 sequence: CASSKGQGGETQYF. The DNA for the CDR3 is TGTGCCAGCTCCAAGGGACAGGGTGGAGAGACCCAGTACTTC.